One and the same sample provided the 2 T cell receptor beta chains below, sequenced in a study of post-analysis software for immune sequencing data. General study findings and limits: Controls had lower frequencies than patients of about 5 TRBV segments, which included TRBV5-6, TRBV5-1 and TRBV20-1.

Carried by the TCR beta cDNA libraries were unique molecular identifiers. TCRdb analysed the PCR reads with MiXCR anew, one entry per CDR3 protein. This table has about 500,000 distinct CDR3 sequences, under 55% appearing once. These receptors' targets are unknown. The sequenced sample consisted of blood. The receptors shown here come from a girl between 5 and 17 years old with multiple sclerosis.

This clonotype appeared a few times. The chain joins TRBV20-1 to TRBJ2-3; no clear D. The length of the CDR3 is 12 residues. V lost 3 bases and J 6 bases, leaving 10 bases between the germline ends. Germline V gives CDR1 DFQATT, CDR2 SNEGSKA (reference sequence). The CDR3 protein is CSASLGWDTQYF. CDR3 DNA: TGCAGTGCTAGTCTGGGTTGGGATACGCAGTATTTT.

V is TRBV28 and J is TRBJ2-5; the match to TRBD1 covers 8 bases. CDR3 size: 12 residues. V gave up 6 bases and J gave up 7 bases; unmatched junction bases: 4. Germline V lookup: CDR1 MDHEN, CDR2 SYDVKM. The CDR3 sequence is CASRTQGGTQYF. DNA of the CDR3: TGTGCCAGCAGAACACAGGGGGGGACCCAGTACTTC.